This is a list of T cell receptor beta chains from one sample in a study of OX40 agonist ivuxolimab in advanced cancers. Assay used: immunoSEQ multiplex PCR; TCRdb lists only in-frame clones, some missing. The data show some 96,000 clones, 75% to 95% seen once. The sample was CD4+ or CD8+ T cells sorted from blood, taken in a trial of the OX40 agonist ivuxolimab. These receptors were taken from an adult with an advanced solid tumor such as melanoma, head and neck, liver or kidney cancer. Each CDR3 is given with its conserved first and last residue. A D gene is named only where the DNA matches it firmly. A row's size may be missing; if present it is once, few, many or a size class.

clone size	V gene	J gene	D gene	CDR3 protein	CDR3 DNA
once	TRBV28	TRBJ1-5	.	CASTARPNSRQPQHF	TGTGCCAGCACCGCCCGGCCAAATTCCAGGCAGCCCCAGCATTTT
few	TRBV7-6	TRBJ2-7	.	CASSTSDSGREQYF	TGTGCCAGCAGCACTAGTGATTCTGGGCGGGAGCAGTACTTC
once	TRBV19	TRBJ2-7	.	CASSVVGPSYEQYF	TGTGCCAGTAGTGTGGTGGGACCATCCTACGAGCAGTACTTC
.	TRBV9	TRBJ2-2	TRBD1	CASSGGQGRTGELFF	TGTGCCAGCAGCGGTGGACAGGGAAGGACCGGGGAGCTGTTTTTT
.	TRBV19	TRBJ1-2	TRBD1	CASSMRGQYGYTF	TGTGCCAGTAGTATGAGGGGGCAGTATGGCTACACCTTC
.	TRBV7-8	TRBJ2-3	.	CASSPPSSDTQYF	TGTGCCAGCAGCCCACCATCATCAGATACGCAGTATTTT
.	TRBV7-6	TRBJ2-3	TRBD2	CASSLVAGGDTQYF	TGTGCCAGCAGCTTAGTAGCGGGAGGAGATACGCAGTATTTT
.	TRBV12-5	TRBJ2-1	.	CASGSHLSGGASDEQFF	TGTGCTAGTGGTTCCCACCTTTCGGGGGGCGCGAGCGATGAGCAGTTCTTC
.	TRBV7-3	TRBJ2-1	TRBD2	CASSVEGTSGSEQFF	TGTGCCAGCTCGGTAGAGGGGACTAGCGGGAGTGAGCAGTTCTTC
once	TRBV9	TRBJ2-1	.	CASSKRPDNEQFF	TGTGCCAGCAGCAAACGGCCGGACAATGAGCAGTTCTTC
.	TRBV9	TRBJ1-4	.	CASSAPAEEKLFF	TGTGCCAGCAGCGCCCCGGCGGAAGAAAAACTGTTTTTT
once	TRBV7-2	TRBJ2-7	TRBD2	CASSFPTSGLYEQYF	TGTGCCAGCAGCTTCCCGACTAGCGGACTGTACGAGCAGTACTTC
.	TRBV30	TRBJ1-2	.	CAWIPAGARSGYGYTF	TGTGCCTGGATACCGGCAGGGGCAAGGTCAGGCTATGGCTACACCTTC
.	TRBV4-2	TRBJ2-7	TRBD1	CASSQSDRGSYEQYF	TGTGCCAGCAGCCAAAGTGACAGGGGGTCTTACGAGCAGTACTTC
.	TRBV5-1	TRBJ1-3	TRBD1	CASGTGAGNTIYF	TGCGCCAGCGGCACAGGGGCTGGAAACACCATATATTTT
once	TRBV28	TRBJ1-5	.	CASSWGFQPQHF	TGTGCCAGCAGTTGGGGGTTTCAGCCCCAGCATTTT
.	TRBV2	TRBJ1-3	TRBD1	CASTQIRGQGSNTIYF	TGTGCCAGCACCCAAATCCGGGGACAGGGGTCAAACACCATATATTTT
.	TRBV6-6	TRBJ2-5	.	CASSYSEETQYF	TGTGCCAGCAGTTACTCGGAAGAGACCCAGTACTTC
.	TRBV28	TRBJ2-1	TRBD2	CASTAILAGVIRDEQFF	TGTGCCAGCACGGCTATTCTGGCGGGAGTTATCCGGGATGAGCAGTTCTTC
.	TRBV27	TRBJ1-1	.	CASSFKKGTEAFF	TGTGCCAGCAGTTTCAAGAAGGGAACTGAAGCTTTCTTT
once	TRBV28	TRBJ1-2	.	CASLLGWNYGYTF	TGTGCCAGCCTCTTGGGTTGGAACTATGGCTACACCTTC
.	TRBV28	TRBJ2-2	TRBD2	CASRRGGVGTGELFF	TGTGCCAGCCGCCGCGGGGGAGTGGGCACCGGGGAGCTGTTTTTT
.	TRBV28	TRBJ2-7	TRBD2	CASSPAAGRAYEQYF	TGTGCCAGCAGTCCGGCGGCGGGGAGGGCCTACGAGCAGTACTTC
.	TRBV30	TRBJ2-3	TRBD2	CAWSVGGTDTQYF	TGTGCCTGGAGTGTCGGGGGGACAGATACGCAGTATTTT
.	TRBV18	TRBJ2-3	TRBD1	CASSPLGQDTDTQYF	TGTGCCAGCTCACCTCTCGGACAGGACACAGATACGCAGTATTTT
.	TRBV7-9	TRBJ1-1	.	CASSLEGNTEAFF	TGTGCCAGCAGCTTGGAAGGGAACACTGAAGCTTTCTTT
.	TRBV6-4	TRBJ1-1	.	CASSDSRGAAAFF	TGTGCCAGCAGTGACTCAAGGGGCGCCGCAGCTTTCTTT
.	TRBV6-5	TRBJ2-3	TRBD2	CASSYSIGRAPDTQYF	TGTGCCAGCAGTTACTCGATAGGGAGGGCCCCAGATACGCAGTATTTT
.	TRBV7-9	TRBJ2-1	TRBD1	CASSHGQAPSREQFF	TGTGCCAGCAGCCATGGACAGGCCCCCTCGAGGGAGCAGTTCTTC
.	TRBV2	TRBJ2-2	.	CASSYRTGELFF	TGTGCCAGCAGTTACAGGACCGGGGAGCTGTTTTTT
.	TRBV18	TRBJ2-7	.	CASSYEGSEQYF	TGTGCCAGCTCATACGAGGGTTCCGAGCAGTACTTC
.	TRBV7-9	TRBJ2-7	.	CASSPVYEQYF	TGTGCCAGCAGCCCAGTTTACGAGCAGTACTTC
.	TRBV5-1	TRBJ1-5	.	CASSFGGKNQPQHF	TGCGCCAGCAGCTTCGGGGGGAAAAATCAGCCCCAGCATTTT
.	TRBV6-1	TRBJ1-1	.	CASRLTVTEAFF	TGTGCCAGCAGACTGACAGTCACTGAAGCTTTCTTT
.	TRBV5-1	TRBJ2-1	.	CASSSGPAAAYNEQFF	TGCGCCAGCAGTTCGGGGCCTGCGGCAGCTTACAATGAGCAGTTCTTC